A selection of T cell receptor beta chains follows, all from one sample in a study of OX40 agonist ivuxolimab in advanced cancers. TCRdb keeps only in-frame clones here, not all; method: immunoSEQ multiplex PCR. The sample holds tens of thousands of clones, 81% seen once. The sequencing used CD4+ or CD8+ T cells sorted from blood, collected in a trial of the OX40 agonist ivuxolimab. These receptors were taken from an adult with an advanced solid tumor such as melanoma, head and neck, liver or kidney cancer. Each CDR3 is given with its conserved first and last residue. Fields, in order: D gene, J gene, V gene, clone size, CDR3 protein, CDR3 DNA. The D gene is left open where the match is weak. Rows give clone size only sometimes, using once, few, many, or a class for an expanded clone.

.,TRBJ2-3,TRBV27,.,CASSMTEGRDTQYF,TGTGCCAGCAGTATGACAGAAGGTCGAGATACGCAGTATTTT
.,TRBJ2-2,TRBV7-2,.,CASSSPRLMNTGELFF,TGTGCCAGCAGCTCTCCAAGGTTGATGAACACCGGGGAGCTGTTTTTT
TRBD1,TRBJ1-1,TRBV19,.,CASSEQGPIENTEAFF,TGTGCCAGTAGTGAACAGGGGCCCATCGAGAACACTGAAGCTTTCTTT
.,TRBJ2-5,TRBV27,.,CASSLVGLAGGTETQYF,TGTGCCAGCAGCCTTGTAGGCCTGGCAGGGGGGACCGAGACCCAGTACTTC
.,TRBJ2-3,TRBV5-1,once,CASTLAGATDTQYF,TGTGCCAGCACCCTGGCAGGGGCCACAGATACGCAGTATTTT
.,TRBJ2-7,TRBV7-2,once,CASSSPDSYEQYF,TGTGCCAGCAGCTCCCCAGACTCCTACGAGCAGTACTTC
.,TRBJ2-7,TRBV7-2,.,CASSLSYEQYF,TGTGCCAGCAGCCTCTCCTACGAGCAGTACTTC
.,TRBJ1-5,TRBV30,.,CAWSVLDLPNQPQHF,TGTGCCTGGAGTGTACTGGACCTCCCCAATCAGCCCCAGCATTTT
.,TRBJ1-5,TRBV25-1,few,CASGTVAPQHF,TGTGCCAGCGGGACCGTTGCGCCCCAGCATTTT
.,TRBJ2-5,TRBV5-1,.,CASSLWTEETQYF,TGCGCCAGCAGCTTGTGGACAGAAGAGACCCAGTACTTC
.,TRBJ1-2,TRBV5-6,.,CASNVEGGSYGYTF,TGTGCCAGCAATGTGGAAGGGGGTAGCTATGGCTACACCTTC
.,TRBJ1-1,TRBV15,.,CATSEDGNTEAFF,TGTGCCACCAGTGAAGACGGGAACACTGAAGCTTTCTTT
.,TRBJ1-5,TRBV11-2,.,CASSSGGSGQPQHF,TGTGCCAGCTCCTCTGGGGGGTCCGGGCAGCCCCAGCATTTT
.,TRBJ1-2,TRBV4-2,.,CASSQELRGEDYGYTF,TGTGCCAGCAGCCAAGAGTTAAGGGGCGAGGACTATGGCTACACCTTC
.,TRBJ2-3,TRBV27,.,CASSLEVADTDTQYF,TGTGCCAGCAGTCTCGAGGTAGCGGACACAGATACGCAGTATTTT
.,TRBJ1-5,TRBV19,.,CASREEINQPQHF,TGTGCCAGTAGAGAGGAGATTAATCAGCCCCAGCATTTT
TRBD2,TRBJ2-2,TRBV9,few,CASSVSGGAGELFF,TGTGCCAGCAGCGTAAGCGGGGGTGCCGGGGAGCTGTTTTTT
TRBD2,TRBJ2-1,TRBV7-9,.,CASSPGLHSYNEQFF,TGTGCCAGCAGCCCGGGACTACACTCCTACAATGAGCAGTTCTTC
TRBD1,TRBJ1-2,TRBV7-8,.,CASSPTGQGVIGYTF,TGTGCCAGCAGCCCCACAGGACAGGGGGTGATTGGCTACACCTTC
.,TRBJ2-3,TRBV2,.,CASSEAGVLTDTQYF,TGTGCCAGCAGTGAAGCTGGGGTCCTCACAGATACGCAGTATTTT
.,TRBJ1-1,TRBV27,.,CASLSDGGRGSEAFF,TGTGCCAGCCTCTCCGACGGGGGGCGAGGGAGTGAAGCTTTCTTT
TRBD2,TRBJ2-3,TRBV28,.,CASSSLAGYTDTQYF,TGTGCCAGCAGTTCCTTAGCGGGTTACACAGATACGCAGTATTTT
TRBD2,TRBJ2-1,TRBV5-4,.,CATGTSGSDEQFF,TGTGCCACCGGGACTAGCGGGAGCGATGAGCAGTTCTTC
TRBD1,TRBJ2-1,TRBV7-6,.,CASSFQGAVGEQFF,TGTGCCAGCAGCTTCCAGGGGGCGGTCGGTGAGCAGTTCTTC
.,TRBJ2-3,TRBV29-1,.,CSVRVITDTQYF,TGCAGCGTTCGAGTTATCACAGATACGCAGTATTTT
TRBD1,TRBJ1-6,TRBV29-1,.,CSVETGGDSPLHF,TGCAGCGTTGAAACAGGGGGTGATTCACCCCTCCACTTT
.,TRBJ1-3,TRBV27,.,CASSQDGTSGNTIYF,TGTGCCAGCAGCCAAGACGGGACATCTGGAAACACCATATATTTT
.,TRBJ2-3,TRBV28,.,CAGNGGSSTDTQYF,TGTGCCGGCAACGGGGGTTCTAGCACAGATACGCAGTATTTT
.,TRBJ1-6,TRBV4-2,.,CASSQPRDTEPSSYNSPLHF,TGTGCCAGCAGCCAACCACGGGACACGGAACCAAGCTCCTATAATTCACCCCTCCACTTT
.,TRBJ2-7,TRBV10-3,.,CAISENSFTYEQYF,TGTGCCATCAGTGAGAACAGCTTTACCTACGAGCAGTACTTC
.,TRBJ1-1,TRBV2,once,CASSEGATLWTEAFF,TGTGCCAGCAGTGAAGGGGCTACCCTGTGGACTGAAGCTTTCTTT
.,TRBJ1-1,TRBV6-5,.,CASSYSGQGNTEAFF,TGTGCCAGCAGTTACTCGGGCCAGGGGAACACTGAAGCTTTCTTT
.,TRBJ1-4,TRBV30,.,CAWSVPVNEKLFF,TGTGCCTGGAGTGTACCTGTTAATGAAAAACTGTTTTTT
.,TRBJ2-2,TRBV2,.,CASRGLGVNTGELFF,TGTGCCAGCAGGGGGTTGGGGGTGAACACCGGGGAGCTGTTTTTT
TRBD2,TRBJ2-7,TRBV9,.,CASSIGLAEYEQYF,TGTGCCAGCAGCATTGGACTAGCGGAATACGAGCAGTACTTC
TRBD2,TRBJ2-7,TRBV19,.,CASSFSTSGLYEQYF,TGTGCCAGTAGTTTCTCGACTAGCGGGCTATACGAGCAGTACTTC
TRBD1,TRBJ1-4,TRBV19,.,CASSITGDEKLFF,TGTGCCAGTAGTATTACAGGGGATGAAAAACTGTTTTTT
.,TRBJ2-2,TRBV27,.,CASSLLGGSGELFF,TGTGCCAGCAGTTTATTAGGGGGAAGCGGGGAGCTGTTTTTT
.,TRBJ2-3,TRBV6-5,.,CASSYQQSESTDTQYF,TGTGCCAGCAGTTACCAACAGAGTGAAAGCACAGATACGCAGTATTTT
.,TRBJ2-5,TRBV4-1,.,CASSQGLASMEETQYF,TGCGCCAGCAGCCAAGGCCTAGCTAGTATGGAAGAGACCCAGTACTTC
.,TRBJ2-1,TRBV19,.,CASSIVQASLYEQFF,TGTGCCAGTAGTATAGTACAAGCCTCGTTATATGAGCAGTTCTTC
.,TRBJ2-7,TRBV6-6,.,CASLGLREQYF,TGTGCCAGTCTCGGATTACGGGAGCAGTACTTC
TRBD1,TRBJ2-4,TRBV15,once,CATSRGTGEKNIQYF,TGTGCCACCAGCAGGGGGACAGGGGAAAAAAACATTCAGTACTTC
.,TRBJ2-1,TRBV6-6,.,CASSSGNEQFF,TGTGCCAGCAGTTCAGGGAATGAGCAGTTCTTC
TRBD2,TRBJ2-1,TRBV19,.,CASSPSGVGNEQFF,TGTGCCAGTAGTCCTAGCGGGGTGGGGAATGAGCAGTTCTTC
.,TRBJ1-2,TRBV29-1,.,CSAGQFSDGYTF,TGCAGCGCAGGACAGTTTTCCGATGGCTACACCTTC
.,TRBJ1-1,TRBV6-6,.,CASRGGWDTEAFF,TGTGCCAGCCGGGGTGGGTGGGACACTGAAGCTTTCTTT
.,TRBJ2-7,TRBV27,.,CASSLFGSDYEQYF,TGTGCCAGCAGTTTATTCGGTTCGGACTACGAGCAGTACTTC
TRBD1,TRBJ2-1,TRBV28,.,CASSLRGQGLYSYNEQFF,TGTGCCAGCAGTTTAAGGGGACAGGGACTGTACTCCTACAATGAGCAGTTCTTC
TRBD2,TRBJ2-3,TRBV5-1,once,CASSLETSGGRTDTQYF,TGCGCCAGCAGCTTGGAAACCAGCGGGGGACGCACAGATACGCAGTATTTT